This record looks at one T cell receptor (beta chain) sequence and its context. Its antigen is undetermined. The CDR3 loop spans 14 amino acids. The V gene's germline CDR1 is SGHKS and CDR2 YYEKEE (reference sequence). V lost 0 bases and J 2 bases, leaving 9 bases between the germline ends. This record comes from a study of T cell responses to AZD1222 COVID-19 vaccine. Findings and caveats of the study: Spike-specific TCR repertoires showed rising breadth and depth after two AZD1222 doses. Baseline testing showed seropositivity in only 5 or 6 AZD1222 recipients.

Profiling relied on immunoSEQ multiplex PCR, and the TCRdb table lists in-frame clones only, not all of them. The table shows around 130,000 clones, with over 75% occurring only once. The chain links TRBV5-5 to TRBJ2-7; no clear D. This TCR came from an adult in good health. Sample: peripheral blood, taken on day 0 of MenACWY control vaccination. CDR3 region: CASSLGRVAYEQYF. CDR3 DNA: TGTGCCAGCAGCTTGGGACGTGTGGCCTACGAGCAGTACTTC.